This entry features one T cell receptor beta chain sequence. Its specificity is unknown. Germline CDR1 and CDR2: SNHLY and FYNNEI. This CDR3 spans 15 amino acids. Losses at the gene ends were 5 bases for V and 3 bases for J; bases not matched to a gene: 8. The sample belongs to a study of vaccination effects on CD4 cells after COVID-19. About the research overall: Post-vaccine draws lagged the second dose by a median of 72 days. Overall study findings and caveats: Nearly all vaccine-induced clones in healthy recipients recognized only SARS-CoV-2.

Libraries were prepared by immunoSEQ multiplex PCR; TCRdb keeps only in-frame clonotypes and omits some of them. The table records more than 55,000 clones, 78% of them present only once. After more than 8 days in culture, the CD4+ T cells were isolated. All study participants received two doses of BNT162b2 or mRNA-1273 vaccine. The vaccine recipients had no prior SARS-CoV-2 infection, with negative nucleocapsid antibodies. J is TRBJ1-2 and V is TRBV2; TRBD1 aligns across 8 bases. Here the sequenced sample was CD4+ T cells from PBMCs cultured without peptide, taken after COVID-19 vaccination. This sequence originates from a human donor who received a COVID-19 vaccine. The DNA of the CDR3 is TGTGCCAGCAGTACTCCCGACAGGGGTCACTATGGCTACACCTTC. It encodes CASSTPDRGHYGYTF.